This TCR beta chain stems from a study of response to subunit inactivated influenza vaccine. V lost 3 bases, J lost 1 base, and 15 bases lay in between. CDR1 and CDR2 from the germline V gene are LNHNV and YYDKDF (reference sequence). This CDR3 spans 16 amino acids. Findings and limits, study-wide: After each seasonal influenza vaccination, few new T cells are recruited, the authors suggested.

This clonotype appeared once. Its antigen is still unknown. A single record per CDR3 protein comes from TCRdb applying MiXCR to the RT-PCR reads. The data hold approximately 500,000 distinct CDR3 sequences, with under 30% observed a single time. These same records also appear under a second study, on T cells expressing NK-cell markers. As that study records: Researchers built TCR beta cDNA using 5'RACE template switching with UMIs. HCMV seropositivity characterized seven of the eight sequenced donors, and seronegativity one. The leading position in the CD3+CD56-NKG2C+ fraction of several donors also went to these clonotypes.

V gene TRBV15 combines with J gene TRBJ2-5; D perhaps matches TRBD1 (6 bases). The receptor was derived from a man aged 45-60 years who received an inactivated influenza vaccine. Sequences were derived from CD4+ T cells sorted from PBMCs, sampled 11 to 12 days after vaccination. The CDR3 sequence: CATSSSVIGGQETQYF. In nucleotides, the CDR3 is TGTGCCACCAGCAGTTCTGTGATAGGGGGCCAAGAGACCCAGTACTTC.